The 14 T cell receptor beta chains below all came from one sample that was sequenced in a study of blood T cell repertoires in COVID-19. Produced via immunoSEQ multiplex PCR; TCRdb's table is partial and in-frame only. Here the sample spans a few hundred thousand clones, 90% being singletons. The source material was PBMCs or T cells enriched from blood (not recorded which). Every receptor here comes from a woman aged 18-29 years with acute COVID-19.

This CDR3 is CASSEPSGSICSYNEQFF. The DNA for the CDR3 is TGCGCCAGCAGTGAACCTAGCGGGAGTATTTGCTCCTACAATGAGCAGTTCTTC. J is TRBJ2-1 and V is TRBV10-2; 10 bases align to TRBD2. The junction had 8 bases not matched to a gene; V was cut back by 3 bases and J by 0 bases. In germline, CDR1 is WSHSY, CDR2 SAAADI. The CDR3 runs 18 residues.

The V gene is TRBV3-1 (or the pseudogene TRBV3-2), the J gene TRBJ1-2; 7 bases map to TRBD1. This CDR3 has 14 residues. With 6 bases clipped from V and 1 base from J, the junction kept 5 bases outside the gene matches. CDR1 is LGHDT and CDR2 is YNNKEL in the germline V gene (reference sequence). The CDR3: CASSTGALNYGYTF. The CDR3 nucleotides read TGTGCCAGCAGTACAGGGGCCCTTAACTATGGCTACACCTTC.

The rearrangement joins TRBV9 to TRBJ1-5, with D unclear. Trimming shortened V by 2 bases and J by 1 base, and 4 bases separated the two germline ends. The CDR3 has 13 residues. Germline V gene data show CDR1 as SGDLS and CDR2 as YYNGEE. The CDR3 DNA sequence: TGTGCCAGCAGCGTCGGGAGCAATCAGCCCCAGCATTTT. As protein: CASSVGSNQPQHF.

This rearrangement joins TRBV7-6 to TRBJ2-5, with D uncertain. Trimming stripped 2 bases from V and 5 bases from J, with 9 bases between. Looked up from germline, CDR1 is SGHVS and CDR2 is FNYEAQ. This CDR3 comprises 13 residues. The DNA of the CDR3 is TGTGCCAGCAGCTTAAGGCTAGTTGAGACCCAGTACTTC. Protein product: CASSLRLVETQYF.

This chain connects TRBV7-2 to TRBJ2-1, with a possible D match to TRBD1 (5 bases). Trimming cost V 5 bases and J 9 bases, with 14 bases left between them. There are 13 residues in the CDR3. Germline CDR1 reads SGHTA; CDR2 reads FQGNSA. This CDR3 reads CASSQLGVGEQFF. The DNA of the CDR3 is TGTGCCAGCAGCCAATTAGGGGTGGGTGAGCAGTTCTTC.

The table lists this clone with a count of one. The gene calls are TRBV24-1 and TRBJ1-5, with unresolved D. V was clipped by 3 bases and J by 5 bases, with 7 bases between them. This CDR3 contains 13 residues. CDR1 and CDR2 from the germline V gene are KGHDR and SFDVKD. The CDR3 protein is CATSDRLHQPQHF. As DNA, the CDR3 is TGTGCCACCAGTGATCGACTCCATCAGCCCCAGCATTTT.

The chain's CDR3 is CASSPYGTSGGETQYF. The CDR3 region has the DNA TGTGCCAGCAGCCCCTACGGCACTAGCGGCGGGGAGACCCAGTACTTC. The rearrangement uses TRBV7-9 and TRBJ2-5; 8 bases agree with TRBD2. There are 16 residues in the CDR3. Germline values: CDR1 SEHNR, CDR2 FQNEAQ (reference sequence). J gave up 5 bases and V 5 bases, and 13 bases lay outside the gene matches.

This chain links TRBV29-1 with TRBJ1-2, with D perhaps matching TRBD1 (5 bases). CDR1 is SQVTM and CDR2 is ANQGSEA in the germline V gene. V lost 0 bases to trimming and J lost 8 bases, with 13 bases between them. This CDR3 has 13 amino acids. This CDR3 reads CSVEDGAGGGYTF. The DNA for the CDR3 is TGCAGCGTTGAAGACGGGGCCGGGGGAGGCTACACCTTC.

The V call is TRBV11-2, the J call TRBJ1-4; perhaps TRBD1 as D (5 bases). The CDR3 loop spans 12 amino acids. Looked up from germline, CDR1 is SGHAT and CDR2 is FQNNGV. Trimming removed 5 bases from V and 10 bases from J, with 11 bases in between. CDR3 DNA: TGTGCCAGCAGCCGGGGGAAAGGAAAACTGTTTTTT. It codes for CASSRGKGKLFF.

The count of this clone is one. The chain carries TRBV11-3 and TRBJ2-2, with 8 nucleotides matching TRBD1. Germline values: CDR1 SGHNT, CDR2 YENEEA. The CDR3 spans 16 residues. J gave up 4 bases and V 5 bases, and 9 bases lay outside the gene matches. In DNA, the CDR3 is TGTGCCAGCAGCCAGGTCAGGGGGCTCTCCACCGGGGAGCTGTTTTTT. Its translation: CASSQVRGLSTGELFF.

The V and J genes are TRBV2 and TRBJ1-5, with D perhaps TRBD1 (6 bases). Germline V lookup: CDR1 SNHLY, CDR2 FYNNEI. There are 14 residues in the CDR3. Trimming took 5 bases from V and 4 from J, leaving 12 bases between them. The CDR3 DNA sequence: TGTGCCAGCAGTTGGGCAGGGGCGAATCAGCCCCAGCATTTT. This codes for CASSWAGANQPQHF.

V is TRBV12-3 or TRBV12-4 and J is TRBJ1-1; D perhaps matches TRBD1 (5 bases). This CDR3 is 13 amino acids long. V shed 4 bases and J shed 1 base, with 7 bases lying between them. The CDR3 sequence is CASSWGQNTEAFF. The CDR3 region has the DNA TGTGCCAGCAGTTGGGGCCAGAACACTGAAGCTTTCTTT.

The rearrangement links TRBV14 to TRBJ1-2; perhaps TRBD1 as D (6 bases). With 1 base removed from V and 3 bases from J, the gap between germline ends came to 9 bases. The CDR3 sequence is 14 residues long. Germline CDR1 is SGHDN and CDR2 is FVKESK. The CDR3 DNA reads TGTGCCAGCAGCCAAGTTAACAGGGACTATGGCTACACCTTC. Its protein product is CASSQVNRDYGYTF.

The gene calls are TRBV2 and TRBJ2-7; D call uncertain. Germline assignment: CDR1 SNHLY and CDR2 FYNNEI. CDR3 length: 13 amino acids. V lost 3 bases and J 2 bases, leaving 8 bases between the germline ends. CDR3 sequence: CASSDVSTYEQYF. The CDR3 region has the DNA TGTGCCAGCAGTGACGTCAGTACCTACGAGCAGTACTTC. The full variable domain, in which reference TRBV2 and TRBJ2-7 provide the parts outside the CDR3, is EPEVTQTPSHQVTQMGQEVILRCVPISNHLYFYWYRQILGQKVEFLVSFYNNEISEKSEIFDDQFSVERPDGSNFTLKIRSTKLEDSAMYFCASSDVSTYEQYFGPGTRLTVT.